One and the same sample provided the 2 T cell receptor beta chains below, sequenced in a study of Ad26.COV2.S vaccination and SARS-CoV-2 variants. Treatment in this sample: around 19 received Ad26.COV2.S at low or high dose, single or two shots; 5 received placebo; per-sample allocation not given. Day 63 after the first vaccine or placebo injection was the time point for sampling. Only in-frame clones appear in the TCRdb table, and some are missing; sequencing was by immunoSEQ multiplex PCR. The sample yields around 450,000 clones, approximately 87% seen once. This specimen consisted of peripheral blood, obtained in a trial of Ad26.COV2.S vaccine versus placebo. The receptors were gathered from a person between 18 and 65 years old who received the Ad26.COV2.S COVID-19 vaccine or a placebo.

This clone is a singleton in its sample. The chain joins TRBV11-2 to TRBJ1-3; 7 bases line up with TRBD1. The CDR3 loop spans 18 amino acids. CDR1 and CDR2 from the germline V gene are SGHAT and FQNNGV. Germline trimming cut 5 bases from V and 0 bases from J; bases unmatched to any gene: 13. The CDR3 region has the DNA TGTGCCAGCAGCATGGGACAGACATACGCTAGCTCTGGAAACACCATATATTTT. It encodes CASSMGQTYASSGNTIYF. Full variable domain (rest looked up from reference TRBV11-2 and TRBJ1-3): EAGVAQSPRYKIIEKRQSVAFWCNPISGHATLYWYQQILGQGPKLLIQFQNNGVVDDSQLPKDRFSAERLKGVDSTLKIQPAKLEDSAVYLCASSMGQTYASSGNTIYFGEGSWLTVV.

The chain combines TRBV5-6 with TRBJ1-5, with a possible D match to TRBD1 (6 bases). Between the trimmed V and J ends, which lost 4 bases and 3 bases, there was a span of 14 bases. The CDR3 consists of 15 residues. Germline V CDR1 and CDR2: SGHDT, YYEEEE. CDR3: CASSPRGLSNQPQHF. The CDR3 DNA sequence: TGTGCCAGCAGCCCTCGGGGGCTCTCCAATCAGCCCCAGCATTTT.